Below, one T cell receptor (beta chain) is given with its context. Its antigen is unknown. The data originate from a study of T-cell memory formation after mild COVID-19. Study-level results: CD4/CD8 balance characterized clones contracting day 15 to 85, and CD4+ skew characterized later expanders. For contracting clones, CD4+ ones sat mainly in CM and EM, CD8+ in EMRA.

TCRdb recomputed calls from the 5' RACE reads with MiXCR, one row per CDR3 protein. The data show about 190,000 distinct CDR3 sequences, approximately 20% seen once. The CDR3 has 14 amino acids. The germline V and J ends were trimmed by 6 bases and 4 bases, with 15 bases remaining between them. The source of this sequence is an adult woman who had mild COVID-19 (a few samples of this study predate the infection). Cell type and time point are not known. V usage is TRBV12-3 or TRBV12-4 and J usage is TRBJ2-5, with D unresolved. The sample taken for sequencing was PBMCs or a T cell subset sorted from them (not recorded which). The CDR3 reads CASSPPRRRETQYF. CDR3 nucleotide sequence: TGTGCCAGCAGCCCCCCGCGGCGGCGAGAGACCCAGTACTTC.